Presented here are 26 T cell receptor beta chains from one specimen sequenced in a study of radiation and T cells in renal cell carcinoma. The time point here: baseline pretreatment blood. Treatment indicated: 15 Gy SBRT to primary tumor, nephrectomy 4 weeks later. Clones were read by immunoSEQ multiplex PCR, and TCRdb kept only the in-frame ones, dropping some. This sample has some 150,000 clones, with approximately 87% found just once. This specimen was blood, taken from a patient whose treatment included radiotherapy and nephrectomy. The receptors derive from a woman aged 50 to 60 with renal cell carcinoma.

The CDR3 nucleotides read TGTGCCAGTAGCCAGGACTCTTCTAGCAATCAGCCCCAGCATTTT. This sequence encodes CASSQDSSSNQPQHF. The chain recombines TRBV19 with TRBJ1-5, with D hard to call. Trimming stripped 6 bases from V and 0 bases from J, with 12 bases between. The CDR3 runs to 15 residues. Germline values: CDR1 LNHDA, CDR2 SQIVND (reference sequence).

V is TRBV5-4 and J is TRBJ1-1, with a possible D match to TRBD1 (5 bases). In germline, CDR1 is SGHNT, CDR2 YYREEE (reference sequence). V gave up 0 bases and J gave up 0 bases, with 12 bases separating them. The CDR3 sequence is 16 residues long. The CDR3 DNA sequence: TGTGCCAGCAGCTTGGTGGTGCAGGGATTGAACACTGAAGCTTTCTTT. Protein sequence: CASSLVVQGLNTEAFF.

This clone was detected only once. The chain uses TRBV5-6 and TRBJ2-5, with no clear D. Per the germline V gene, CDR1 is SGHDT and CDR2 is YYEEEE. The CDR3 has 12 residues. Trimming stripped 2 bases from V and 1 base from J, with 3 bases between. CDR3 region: CASSLPQETQYF. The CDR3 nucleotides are TGTGCCAGCAGCTTACCCCAAGAGACCCAGTACTTC.

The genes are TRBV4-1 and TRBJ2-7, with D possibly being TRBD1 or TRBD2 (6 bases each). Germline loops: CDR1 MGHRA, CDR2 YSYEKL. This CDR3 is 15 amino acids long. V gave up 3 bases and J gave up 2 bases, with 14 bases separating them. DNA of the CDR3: TGCGCCAGCAGCCAGCTGGGGGGCTTAACCTACGAGCAGTACTTC. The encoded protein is CASSQLGGLTYEQYF.

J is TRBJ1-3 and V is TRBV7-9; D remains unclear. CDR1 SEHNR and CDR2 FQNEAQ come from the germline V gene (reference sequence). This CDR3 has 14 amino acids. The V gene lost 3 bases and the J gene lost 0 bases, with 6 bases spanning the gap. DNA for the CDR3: TGTGCCAGCAGCTTTCATGGCTCTGGAAACACCATATATTTT. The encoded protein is CASSFHGSGNTIYF.

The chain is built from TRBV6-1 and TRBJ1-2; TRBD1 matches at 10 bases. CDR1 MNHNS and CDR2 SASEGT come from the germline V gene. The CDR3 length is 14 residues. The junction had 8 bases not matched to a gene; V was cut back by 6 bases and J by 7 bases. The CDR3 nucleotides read TGTGCCAGCAGCCTGACAGGGGGCGTTGCTGGCTACACCTTC. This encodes CASSLTGGVAGYTF.

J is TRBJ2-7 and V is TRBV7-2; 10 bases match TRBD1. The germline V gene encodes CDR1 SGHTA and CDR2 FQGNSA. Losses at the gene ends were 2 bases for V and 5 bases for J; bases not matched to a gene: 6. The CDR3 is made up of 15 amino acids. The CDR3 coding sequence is TGTGCCAGCAGCTTAATTAGACAGGGGGCGCACGAGCAGTACTTC. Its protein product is CASSLIRQGAHEQYF.

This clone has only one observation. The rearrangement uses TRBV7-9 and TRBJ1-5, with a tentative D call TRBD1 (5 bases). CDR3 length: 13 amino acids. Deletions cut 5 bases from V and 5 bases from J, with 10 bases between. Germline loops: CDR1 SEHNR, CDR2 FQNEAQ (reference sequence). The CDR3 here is CASSIWGDQPQHF. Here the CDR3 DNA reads TGTGCCAGCAGCATCTGGGGGGATCAGCCCCAGCATTTT.

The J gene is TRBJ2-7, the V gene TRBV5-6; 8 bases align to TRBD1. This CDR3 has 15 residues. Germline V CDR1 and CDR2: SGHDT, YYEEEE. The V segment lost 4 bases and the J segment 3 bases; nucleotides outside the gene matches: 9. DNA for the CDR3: TGTGCCAGCAGCCACGGGACAGGTCATATCTACGAGCAGTACTTC. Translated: CASSHGTGHIYEQYF.

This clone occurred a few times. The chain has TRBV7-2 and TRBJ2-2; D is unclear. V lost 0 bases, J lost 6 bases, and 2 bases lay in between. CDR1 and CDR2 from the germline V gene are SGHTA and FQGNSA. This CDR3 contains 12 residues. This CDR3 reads CASSLAPGELFF. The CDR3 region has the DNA TGTGCCAGCAGCTTAGCGCCCGGGGAGCTGTTTTTT.

Written as DNA, the CDR3 is TGTGCCAGCAGCTTAGGTAGCGGGGATAGGGAGCAGTACTTC. Translated: CASSLGSGDREQYF. This chain connects TRBV7-2 to TRBJ2-7; 8 bases fit TRBD2. The trim removed 1 base at V and 7 bases at J, leaving 6 bases unmatched. This CDR3 has 14 residues. Germline CDR1 and CDR2: SGHTA and FQGNSA.

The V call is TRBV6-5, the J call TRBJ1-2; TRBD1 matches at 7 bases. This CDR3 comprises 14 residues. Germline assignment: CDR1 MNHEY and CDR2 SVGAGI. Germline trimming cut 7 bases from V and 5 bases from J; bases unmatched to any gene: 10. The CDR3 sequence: CASTRGHRGYGYTF. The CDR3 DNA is TGTGCCAGCACCAGAGGTCACAGGGGATATGGCTACACCTTC.

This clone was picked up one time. The DNA for the CDR3 is TGTGCCAGCATACAGGGACTGTACACCGGGGAGCTGTTTTTT. Translating it yields CASIQGLYTGELFF. The chain uses TRBV6-6 and TRBJ2-2; either TRBD1 or TRBD2 may fit D (6 bases each). Trimming took 7 bases from V and 3 from J, leaving 12 bases between them. Per germline, CDR1 MNHNY and CDR2 SVGAGI (reference sequence). The CDR3 runs to 14 residues.

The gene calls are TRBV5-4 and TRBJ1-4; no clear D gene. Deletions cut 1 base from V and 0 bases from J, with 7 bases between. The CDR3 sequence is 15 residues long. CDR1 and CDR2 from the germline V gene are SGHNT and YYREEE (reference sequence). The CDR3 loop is CASSLRAATNEKLFF. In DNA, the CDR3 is TGTGCCAGCAGCTTGCGGGCGGCAACTAATGAAAAACTGTTTTTT.

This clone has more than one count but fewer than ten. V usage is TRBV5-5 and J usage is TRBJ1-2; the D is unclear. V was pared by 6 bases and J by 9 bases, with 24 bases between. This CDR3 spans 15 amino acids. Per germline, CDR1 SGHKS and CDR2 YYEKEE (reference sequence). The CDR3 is CASNLVGSRIGSYTF. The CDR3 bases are TGTGCCAGCAACCTAGTAGGGTCTCGGATTGGAAGCTACACCTTC. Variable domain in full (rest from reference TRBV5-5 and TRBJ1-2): DAGVTQSPTHLIKTRGQQVTLRCSPISGHKSVSWYQQVLGQGPQFIFQYYEKEERGRGNFPDRFSARQFPNYSSELNVNALLLGDSALYLCASNLVGSRIGSYTFGSGTRLTVV.

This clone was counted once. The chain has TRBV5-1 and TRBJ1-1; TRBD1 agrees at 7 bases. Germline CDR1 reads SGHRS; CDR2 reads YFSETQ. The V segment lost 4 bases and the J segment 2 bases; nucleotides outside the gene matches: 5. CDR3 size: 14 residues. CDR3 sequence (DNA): TGCGCCAGCAGCATGGGACAGAGAAACACTGAAGCTTTCTTT. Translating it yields CASSMGQRNTEAFF.

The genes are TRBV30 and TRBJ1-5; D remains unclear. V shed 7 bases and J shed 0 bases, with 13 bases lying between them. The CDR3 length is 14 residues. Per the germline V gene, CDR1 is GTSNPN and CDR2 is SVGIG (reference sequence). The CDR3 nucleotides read TGTGCCTTCAGTTCGATTGGTAGCAATCAGCCCCAGCATTTT. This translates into CAFSSIGSNQPQHF.

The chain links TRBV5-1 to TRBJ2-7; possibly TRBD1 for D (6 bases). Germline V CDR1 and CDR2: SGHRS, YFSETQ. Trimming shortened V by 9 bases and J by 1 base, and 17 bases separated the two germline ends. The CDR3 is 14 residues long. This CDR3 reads CANLRGALSYEQYF. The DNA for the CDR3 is TGCGCCAATCTCAGGGGAGCGCTTTCCTACGAGCAGTACTTC. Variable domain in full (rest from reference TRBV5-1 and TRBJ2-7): KAGVTQTPRYLIKTRGQQVTLSCSPISGHRSVSWYQQTPGQGLQFLFEYFSETQRNKGNFPGRFSGRQFSNSRSEMNVSTLELGDSALYLCANLRGALSYEQYFGPGTRLTVT.

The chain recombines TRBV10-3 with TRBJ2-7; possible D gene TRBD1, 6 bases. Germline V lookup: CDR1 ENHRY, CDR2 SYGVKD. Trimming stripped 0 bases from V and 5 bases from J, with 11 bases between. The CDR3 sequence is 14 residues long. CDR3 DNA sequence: TGTGCCATCAGTGAGTCACAGGGTAAGCACGAGCAGTACTTC. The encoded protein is CAISESQGKHEQYF.

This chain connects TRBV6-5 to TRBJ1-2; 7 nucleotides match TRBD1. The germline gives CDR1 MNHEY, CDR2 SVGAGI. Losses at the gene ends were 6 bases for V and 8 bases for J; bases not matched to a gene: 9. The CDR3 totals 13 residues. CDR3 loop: CASSLYRGSGYTF. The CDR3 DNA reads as TGTGCCAGCAGCCTGTACAGGGGATCGGGCTACACCTTC.

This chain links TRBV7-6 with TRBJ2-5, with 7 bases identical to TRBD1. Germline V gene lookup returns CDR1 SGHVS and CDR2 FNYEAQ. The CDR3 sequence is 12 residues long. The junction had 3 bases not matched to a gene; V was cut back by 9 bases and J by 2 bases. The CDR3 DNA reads TGTGCCAGTGGGACAGATCAAGAGACCCAGTACTTC. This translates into CASGTDQETQYF.

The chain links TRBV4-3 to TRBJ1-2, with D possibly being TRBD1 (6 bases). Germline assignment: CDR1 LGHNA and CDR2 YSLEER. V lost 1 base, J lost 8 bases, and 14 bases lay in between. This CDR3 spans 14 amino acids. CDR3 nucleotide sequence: TGCGCCAGCAGCCAAGTAATCAGGGGCGACGGCTACACCTTC. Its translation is CASSQVIRGDGYTF.

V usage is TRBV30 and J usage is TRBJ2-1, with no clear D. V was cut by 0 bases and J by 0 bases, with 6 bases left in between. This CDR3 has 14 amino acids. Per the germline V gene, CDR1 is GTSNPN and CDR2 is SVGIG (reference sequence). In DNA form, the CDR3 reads TGTGCCTGGAGTGTTCGTAGCTCCTACAATGAGCAGTTCTTC. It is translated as CAWSVRSSYNEQFF.

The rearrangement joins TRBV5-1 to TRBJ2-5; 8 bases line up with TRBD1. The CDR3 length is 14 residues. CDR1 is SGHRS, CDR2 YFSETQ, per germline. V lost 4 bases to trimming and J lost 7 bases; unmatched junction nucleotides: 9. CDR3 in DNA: TGCGCCAGCAGCCCCGGGACAGGTTCTGGGACCCAGTACTTC. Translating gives CASSPGTGSGTQYF. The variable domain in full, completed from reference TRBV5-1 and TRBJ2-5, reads KAGVTQTPRYLIKTRGQQVTLSCSPISGHRSVSWYQQTPGQGLQFLFEYFSETQRNKGNFPGRFSGRQFSNSRSEMNVSTLELGDSALYLCASSPGTGSGTQYFGPGTRLLVL.

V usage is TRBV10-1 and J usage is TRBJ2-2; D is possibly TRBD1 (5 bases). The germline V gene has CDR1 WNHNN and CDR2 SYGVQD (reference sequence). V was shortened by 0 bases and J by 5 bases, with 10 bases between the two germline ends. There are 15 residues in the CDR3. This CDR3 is CASSESREATGELFF. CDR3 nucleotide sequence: TGCGCCAGCAGTGAGTCCAGGGAAGCAACCGGGGAGCTGTTTTTT.

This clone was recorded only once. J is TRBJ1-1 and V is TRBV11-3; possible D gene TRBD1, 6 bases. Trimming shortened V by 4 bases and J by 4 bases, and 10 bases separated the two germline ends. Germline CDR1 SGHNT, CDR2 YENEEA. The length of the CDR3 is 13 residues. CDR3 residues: CASSYGRGTEAFF. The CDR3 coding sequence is TGTGCCAGCAGCTACGGCAGGGGCACTGAAGCTTTCTTT.